This T cell receptor beta chain is from a study of identical twins. TCRdb fed the 5' RACE reads into MiXCR, producing one record per CDR3 protein. The sample lists 420,000 or so distinct CDR3 sequences, approximately 17% seen once, with roughly 12% in the top ten. All donors were healthy, and all were Caucasian. Study outcomes and limitations: Zero-insertion analyses might be partly confounded by invariant T cells like MAIT and iNKT. Reduced insertions were recorded for abundant cord blood beta clonotypes, with no such pattern in memory repertoires.

This clonotype appeared a few times. The antigen remains undetermined. The CDR3 consists of 16 residues. V shed 1 base, J shed 7 bases, and the junction held 10 bases outside the gene matches. Germline V CDR1 and CDR2: MGHRA, YSYEKL. The TCR comes from a man over 45 in good health. This chain uses TRBV4-1 with TRBJ2-4, with TRBD1 matching 7 bases. Sequenced sample: naive T cells sorted from blood. Here the CDR3 reads CASSQASRGRGNIQYF. DNA of the CDR3: TGCGCCAGCAGCCAAGCATCGAGGGGGCGAGGTAACATTCAGTACTTC.